This T cell receptor beta chain stems from a study of shared clonotypes between healthy human individuals (dated by TCRdb to about 2020). Regarding the research as a whole: A couple of women and a few men aged 18 to 49 years were included in the cohort. To estimate repertoire size and how much clonotypes are shared between individuals, the study performed deep sequencing of blood TCR repertoires from five healthy adults. Libraries were prepared and TCR repertoires were sequenced by different laboratories using diverse techniques, in order to increase sequencing depth and limit assay-specific biases. Between about 0.9 and 9 billion PBMCs per donor were obtained by leukapheresis.

A note on this clone: Its binding antigen is unknown. It has no much larger one-base neighbor in the sample; base qualities were not kept.

Donors were healthy HIV-negative adults with no recently reported acute infections or vaccinations. All donors were Caucasian adults living in Nashville, Tennessee, USA. For unsorted samples, some 100 million PBMCs were counted and genomic DNA was extracted with the QIAamp DNA Blood Mini kit. After blood collection by leukapheresis, PBMCs were isolated using Ficoll-Histopaque density gradient centrifugation and then cryopreserved in the vapor phase of liquid nitrogen. On the study overall, not on this receptor specifically: Because the study included only a small number of donors, the genetic and exposure-history diversity represented was limited. Pairwise subsampling led to the expectation that sequencing depth would affect the degree of clonotype sharing among donors. Sampling was limited to blood, and TCR repertoires in tissue likely differ from TCR repertoires in blood.

TCR CDR3 regions were amplified from genomic DNA by multiplex PCR using the deep immunoSEQ assay. For each cell subset, the extracted genomic DNA was distributed evenly across all wells of several immunoSEQ 96-well plates, and each plate served as one replicate. Each replicate PCR for unsorted PBMC received roughly 300 ng genomic DNA, equal to about 30,000 T cell genomes. Genomic DNA from unsorted PBMC was sequenced over ten immunoSEQ deep assay plates. The purified libraries were quantified using a Qubit 3.0 fluorometer, sized with a Bioanalyzer 2100, and then quantified again using the KAPA Library Quantification kit. Every immunoSEQ 96-well plate was sequenced on a dedicated single-read 150-cycle Illumina NextSeq 550 flow cell. On the study's bioinformatics: The immunoSEQ output contained only junctional sequences without quality scores, so filtering could not match that applied to full-length reads. To assign V/J genes and CDR3, sequences were annotated against IMGT germline references using PyIR, a Python wrapper for IgBLAST v1.9. Reads were filtered out if the reads had weak V/J assignments (E-value above 1e-6), no CDR3, stop codons, out-of-frame junctions, or ambiguous translated residues. A V3J clonotype was defined by an identical inferred V gene, J gene, and CDR3 amino acid sequence. The percentage overlap between two repertoires was calculated by dividing the number of shared unique clonotypes by the size of the smaller repertoire. RTK rarefaction, the Chao1 estimator, and Recon v2.1 estimates of unobserved clonotypes were used to assess repertoire richness. In its TCRdb copy, this immuneACCESS table keeps in-frame sequences only and misses some clones. Where compared with another copy, unresolved V genes explain less than half of these, and the others have no known cause. V and J calls plus clone size are reproduced from that table; the DNA served to infer D and trimming. The sample records nearly 500,000 clones, 76% of which are singletons. The top ten hold over 10% of the sample.

Sequenced input: PBMCs. The receptor comes from a woman aged 40 to 50 in good health. Some clones in this sample may be carry-over from other donors' samples.

The sequenced DNA is TGTGCCAGCAGCATCCTCAGTGAGCAGTTCTTC. The encoded protein is CASSILSEQFF. The chain uses TRBV2 and TRBJ2-1, with no reliable assignment of the D segment. Counted from cysteine to phenylalanine, this CDR3 has 11 amino acids. This entry keeps only the CDR3 DNA: 33 bases, framed from base 1. CDR1 and CDR2 were assigned from the germline V gene as SNHLY and FYNNEI. At the junction V is shortened by 6 bases and J by 9 bases, with 9 bases in between. The CDR3 plus the reference TRBV2 and TRBJ2-1 genes for the other parts give the full variable domain: EPEVTQTPSHQVTQMGQEVILRCVPISNHLYFYWYRQILGQKVEFLVSFYNNEISEKSEIFDDQFSVERPDGSNFTLKIRSTKLEDSAMYFCASSILSEQFFGPGTRLTVL.